One sample yielded the 31 T cell receptor beta chains listed below, sequenced in a study of PD-1 blockade in classical Hodgkin lymphoma. The repertoire was sequenced with immunoSEQ multiplex PCR; TCRdb's copy has only in-frame clones and lacks some. The sample includes nearly 55,000 clones, roughly 80% of them seen just once. Relapse after autologous stem cell transplantation occurred in every patient, and brentuximab vedotin exposure varied. Sequencing used peripheral blood mononuclear cells (PBMCs), obtained at baseline. Every receptor here comes from a human donor with classical Hodgkin lymphoma.

The J gene is TRBJ2-3, the V gene TRBV9, with 11 positions matching TRBD1. Germline V lookup: CDR1 SGDLS, CDR2 YYNGEE. This CDR3 spans 15 amino acids. Trimming removed 0 bases from V and 8 bases from J; junction bases left unmatched: 5. Here the CDR3 DNA reads TGTGCCAGCAGCGTAGTCGGGGGACAGGGGGGTACGCAGTATTTT. Protein: CASSVVGGQGGTQYF.

The chain combines TRBV30 with TRBJ1-2; the D is unclear. The germline V gene encodes CDR1 GTSNPN and CDR2 SVGIG (reference sequence). The length of the CDR3 is 15 residues. Trimming cost V 2 bases and J 7 bases, with 20 bases left between them. The chain's CDR3 is CAWSIPPGSGFGYTF. The CDR3 nucleotides read TGTGCCTGGAGTATCCCGCCGGGTTCGGGTTTTGGCTACACCTTC.

V gene TRBV7-2 combines with J gene TRBJ1-2, with D possibly TRBD1 on 5 matching bases. Trimming cost V 1 base and J 0 bases, with 6 bases left between them. The CDR3 length is 14 residues. Germline CDR1 and CDR2: SGHTA and FQGNSA. This CDR3 is CASSLEGTNYGYTF. CDR3 coding DNA: TGTGCCAGCAGCTTAGAGGGGACTAACTATGGCTACACCTTC. Full variable domain (missing parts from reference TRBV7-2 and TRBJ1-2): GAGVSQSPSNKVTEKGKDVELRCDPISGHTALYWYRQSLGQGLEFLIYFQGNSAPDKSGLPSDRFSAERTGGSVSTLTIQRTQQEDSAVYLCASSLEGTNYGYTFGSGTRLTVV.

The CDR3 loop reads CASNTGGLAGVAGELFF. The DNA for the CDR3 is TGTGCCAGCAATACAGGGGGACTAGCGGGAGTAGCCGGGGAGCTGTTTTTT. This chain uses TRBV9 with TRBJ2-2; 14 bases agree with TRBD2. V lost 6 bases to trimming and J lost 6 bases; unmatched junction nucleotides: 10. The CDR3 has 17 amino acids. CDR1 SGDLS and CDR2 YYNGEE come from the germline V gene.

In DNA form, the CDR3 reads TGTGCCAGCAGTCCCTCCCCCCTCCCCAACACTGAAGCTTTCTTT. Translating it yields CASSPSPLPNTEAFF. The rearrangement uses TRBV2 and TRBJ1-1; the D is unclear. CDR1 is SNHLY, CDR2 FYNNEI, per germline. The CDR3 runs to 15 residues. V was pared by 5 bases and J by 2 bases, with 15 bases between.

Turning to this clone: Mismatch with germline at one junction end may stem from a read error. The J gene is TRBJ1-1, the V gene TRBV5-1; TRBD1 matches at 9 bases. CDR3 length: 14 amino acids. The germline CDR1 and CDR2 sequences are SGHRS and YFSETQ. Here the CDR3 reads CASSGGQGNAEAFF. CDR3 coding DNA: TGCGCCAGCAGCGGTGGACAGGGGAACGCTGAAGCTTTCTTT. The whole variable domain, remainder taken from reference TRBV5-1 and TRBJ1-1, is KAGVTQTPRYLIKTRGQQVTLSCSPISGHRSVSWYQQTPGQGLQFLFEYFSETQRNKGNFPGRFSGRQFSNSRSEMNVSTLELGDSALYLCASSGGQGNAEAFFGQGTRLTVV.

This chain links TRBV7-9 with TRBJ1-1; weak D call: TRBD1 (5 bases). V lost 0 bases and J 2 bases, leaving 19 bases between the germline ends. The CDR3 contains 18 residues. CDR1 is SEHNR, CDR2 FQNEAQ, per germline (reference sequence). CDR3 sequence reads: CASSLALAQGASNTEAFF. CDR3 DNA sequence: TGTGCCAGCAGCTTAGCGCTTGCGCAAGGGGCTTCCAACACTGAAGCTTTCTTT.

The chain links TRBV4-1 to TRBJ2-3, with 7 bases lining up with TRBD2. The junction had 4 bases not matched to a gene; V was cut back by 0 bases and J by 1 base. The CDR3 loop spans 16 amino acids. CDR1 MGHRA and CDR2 YSYEKL come from the germline V gene. The chain's CDR3 is CASSQESSGRTDTQYF. The CDR3 DNA reads as TGCGCCAGCAGCCAAGAGTCTAGCGGACGCACAGATACGCAGTATTTT.

This chain joins TRBV5-4 and TRBJ1-2; 7 bases are a match to TRBD1. CDR1 is SGHNT and CDR2 is YYREEE in the germline V gene (reference sequence). Trimming took 0 bases from V and 5 from J; bases not matched to a gene: 7. The CDR3 has 15 amino acids. DNA of the CDR3: TGTGCCAGCAGCTTGGGGGGAGGGGGCAGGTATGGCTACACCTTC. This sequence encodes CASSLGGGGRYGYTF.

In its sample, this clone was seen a few times. This sequence joins TRBV27 and TRBJ1-4; tentatively, D is TRBD1 (5 bases). Germline lookup yields CDR1 MNHEY and CDR2 SMNVEV (reference sequence). The germline V and J ends were trimmed by 3 bases and 10 bases, with 9 bases remaining between them. This CDR3 comprises 12 residues. This CDR3 is CASSLGRGKLFF. The CDR3 bases are TGTGCCAGCAGTTTGGGGAGGGGAAAACTGTTTTTT.

The genes are TRBV25-1 and TRBJ2-1; D unclear. This CDR3 is built from 11 residues. With 0 bases removed from V and 16 bases from J, the gap between germline ends came to 10 bases. Germline CDR1 reads MGHDK; CDR2 reads SYGVNS. The CDR3 reads CASSEYLRQFF. Here the CDR3 DNA reads TGTGCCAGCAGTGAATACTTAAGGCAATTCTTC.

In this sample, this clone turned up once. This rearrangement joins TRBV6-6 to TRBJ1-5; 8 positions agree with TRBD1. Germline CDR1 reads MNHNY; CDR2 reads SVGAGI (reference sequence). The CDR3 consists of 15 residues. The V segment lost 7 bases and the J segment 4 bases; nucleotides outside the gene matches: 9. The CDR3 sequence: CASTPQGARNQPQHF. CDR3 DNA sequence: TGTGCCAGCACTCCGCAGGGGGCGCGGAATCAGCCCCAGCATTTT.

This clone was seen a few times. The gene calls are TRBV11-3 and TRBJ2-1; 9 bases fit TRBD2. The CDR3 totals 16 residues. The V gene end was trimmed by 5 bases and the J gene end by 4 bases; junction bases not matched to a gene: 9. Germline V lookup: CDR1 SGHNT, CDR2 YENEEA. The CDR3: CASSKAGREGYNEQFF. In DNA form, the CDR3 reads TGTGCCAGCAGCAAAGCGGGGCGGGAGGGTTACAATGAGCAGTTCTTC.

The genes are TRBV29-1 and TRBJ2-1; no clear D. Looked up from germline, CDR1 is SQVTM and CDR2 is ANQGSEA. This CDR3 is 12 amino acids long. The V and J ends lost 3 bases and 10 bases respectively, with 13 bases between them. Here the CDR3 reads CSVDVQGMEQFF. In nucleotides, the CDR3 is TGCAGCGTTGACGTGCAAGGAATGGAGCAGTTCTTC.

The chain couples TRBV7-9 to TRBJ2-3, with D tentatively TRBD2 (6 bases). Germline CDR1 and CDR2: SEHNR and FQNEAQ (reference sequence). V lost 7 bases and J 6 bases, leaving 23 bases between the germline ends. The length of the CDR3 is 16 residues. The CDR3 protein is CASKGGVLPPADTQYF. In nucleotides, the CDR3 is TGTGCCAGCAAAGGCGGGGTCCTCCCCCCAGCGGATACGCAGTATTTT.

V is TRBV5-5 and J is TRBJ2-2, with TRBD1 as a possible D gene (5 bases). The ends were cut back, 1 base at V and 0 bases at J, with 7 bases in the middle. The germline V gene has CDR1 SGHKS and CDR2 YYEKEE (reference sequence). CDR3 length: 15 residues. CDR3 nucleotides: TGTGCCAGCAGCTTGAGGGGATCGAACACCGGGGAGCTGTTTTTT. Translation gives CASSLRGSNTGELFF.

This clone was seen only once. This sequence joins TRBV7-9 and TRBJ2-1, with D maybe TRBD2 (6 bases). Germline V lookup: CDR1 SEHNR, CDR2 FQNEAQ (reference sequence). The length of the CDR3 is 14 residues. With 3 bases removed from V and 8 bases from J, the gap between germline ends came to 14 bases. Here the CDR3 DNA reads TGTGCCAGCAGCTTCAACCCGCGGGATTATGAGCAGTTCTTC. The encoded protein is CASSFNPRDYEQFF.

This rearrangement joins TRBV5-1 to TRBJ1-2; D possibly corresponds to TRBD1 (5 bases). Deletions cut 3 bases from V and 3 bases from J, with 15 bases between. The CDR3 contains 15 residues. Looked up from germline, CDR1 is SGHRS and CDR2 is YFSETQ. CDR3 sequence (DNA): TGCGCCAGCAGCTACCACCCGACAGCGGACTATGGCTACACCTTC. It specifies CASSYHPTADYGYTF.

The rearrangement links TRBV6-4 to TRBJ2-3; D not resolved. Deletions cut 2 bases from V and 0 bases from J, with 24 bases between. CDR1 is MRHNA and CDR2 is SNTAGT in the germline V gene. CDR3 length: 20 residues. Here the CDR3 reads CASSDGPANPNLPSTDTQYF. Written as DNA, the CDR3 is TGTGCCAGCAGTGACGGCCCGGCGAACCCAAATCTCCCTAGCACAGATACGCAGTATTTT.

The genes are TRBV7-2 and TRBJ2-7; 9 bases fit TRBD2. Germline V gene lookup returns CDR1 SGHTA and CDR2 FQGNSA. This CDR3 is built from 13 residues. V gave up 7 bases and J gave up 2 bases; unmatched junction bases: 3. The CDR3 loop reads CASTAGGPYEQYF. The CDR3 region has the DNA TGTGCCAGCACAGCGGGAGGACCCTACGAGCAGTACTTC.

The gene calls are TRBV2 and TRBJ2-5; D may be TRBD1 (6 bases). The germline V and J ends were trimmed by 5 bases and 1 base, with 14 bases remaining between them. Germline V gene sequence: CDR1 SNHLY, CDR2 FYNNEI. This CDR3 has 15 amino acids. In nucleotides, the CDR3 is TGTGCCAGCAGTTCTATACAGGGATTCCAAGAGACCCAGTACTTC. This gives the protein CASSSIQGFQETQYF. Together with reference TRBV2 and TRBJ2-5, the CDR3 gives the full variable domain: EPEVTQTPSHQVTQMGQEVILRCVPISNHLYFYWYRQILGQKVEFLVSFYNNEISEKSEIFDDQFSVERPDGSNFTLKIRSTKLEDSAMYFCASSSIQGFQETQYFGPGTRLLVL.

The chain employs TRBV7-2 and TRBJ2-1; possibly TRBD2 for D (6 bases). Trimming removed 3 bases at V and 7 bases at J, with 7 bases between. Per the germline V gene, CDR1 is SGHTA and CDR2 is FQGNSA. This CDR3 contains 12 residues. The CDR3: CASSFLANEQFF. The CDR3 DNA reads as TGTGCCAGCAGCTTTCTAGCGAATGAGCAGTTCTTC.

The chain has TRBV7-9 and TRBJ2-7; the match to TRBD1 covers 7 bases. CDR1 and CDR2 from the germline V gene are SEHNR and FQNEAQ (reference sequence). V lost 1 base and J lost 2; bases outside the gene matches: 8. The CDR3 loop spans 16 amino acids. The CDR3 nucleotides read TGTGCCAGCAGCTTAGACGTGACAGGGAGCACCTACGAGCAGTACTTC. Protein sequence: CASSLDVTGSTYEQYF.

This clone was picked up one time. The chain uses TRBV5-1 and TRBJ2-5, with D perhaps TRBD2 (5 bases). Per the germline V gene, CDR1 is SGHRS and CDR2 is YFSETQ. Trimming removed 0 bases at V and 5 bases at J, with 11 bases between. CDR3 size: 14 residues. CDR3 protein: CASSLGSGEETQYF. The CDR3 DNA reads TGCGCCAGCAGCTTGGGGTCCGGGGAGGAGACCCAGTACTTC.

The V and J genes are TRBV7-3 and TRBJ2-6; D unclear. In germline, CDR1 is SGHTA, CDR2 FQGTGA. V shed 5 bases and J shed 5 bases, with 22 bases lying between them. The CDR3 contains 18 residues. The CDR3 loop is CASSTTPRLQSRANVLTF. Here the CDR3 DNA reads TGTGCCAGCAGCACAACTCCACGCTTACAAAGTCGGGCCAACGTCCTGACTTTC.

The chain has TRBV2 and TRBJ2-7; TRBD2 aligns across 14 bases. The ends lost 4 bases at V and 7 bases at J; junction bases unmatched: 12. The CDR3 contains 17 residues. Germline CDR1 and CDR2: SNHLY and FYNNEI. CDR3 amino acids: CASSAHRLAGGPGEQYF. The CDR3 region has the DNA TGTGCCAGCAGTGCACACCGACTAGCGGGAGGGCCGGGGGAGCAGTACTTC.

This clone showed up just a few times. The CDR3 bases are TGTGCCAGCAGCTTGGGACGGGCCACCGGGGAGCTGTTTTTT. Translating it yields CASSLGRATGELFF. The gene calls are TRBV13 and TRBJ2-2, with D perhaps being TRBD1 or TRBD2 (5 bases each). Trimming removed 3 bases at V and 4 bases at J, with 9 bases between. CDR1 and CDR2 from the germline V gene are PRHDT and FYEKMQ (reference sequence). The CDR3 has 14 amino acids.

The J gene is TRBJ1-1, the V gene TRBV11-3; TRBD1 aligns across 9 bases. Germline V CDR1 and CDR2: SGHNT, YENEEA. CDR3 length: 14 residues. V dropped 5 bases and J dropped 11; count of bases not matched to a gene: 12. CDR3 sequence reads: CASSPSRGTGWAFF. The CDR3 DNA is TGTGCCAGCAGCCCTAGTAGGGGGACAGGGTGGGCTTTCTTT.

The chain links TRBV27 to TRBJ1-5; no clear D gene. Germline V gene data show CDR1 as MNHEY and CDR2 as SMNVEV (reference sequence). The V end lost 7 bases, the J end lost 2 bases, and 18 bases lay between the germline ends. The CDR3 runs to 16 residues. The CDR3 protein is CASKNFDTAGNQPQHF. In DNA, the CDR3 is TGTGCCAGCAAAAATTTTGACACCGCCGGCAATCAGCCCCAGCATTTT.

The gene calls are TRBV7-2 and TRBJ1-3, with a tentative D call TRBD1 (5 bases). This CDR3 region has 15 residues. V was clipped by 5 bases and J by 2 bases, with 13 bases between them. Germline V gene lookup returns CDR1 SGHTA and CDR2 FQGNSA. The CDR3 bases are TGTGCCAGCAGCCTCTATACAGGCACTGGAAACACCATATATTTT. It translates to CASSLYTGTGNTIYF.

The J gene is TRBJ2-7, the V gene TRBV21-1; TRBD2 reflects the table's D call only, with no check against the DNA. TRBV21-1 is described as a pseudogene. This CDR3 is built from 16 residues. CDR3 sequence (DNA): TGTGCCAGCAGCAAAACGGCACTAGCGGGAGACTACGAGCAGTACTTC. Translating it yields CASSKTALAGDYEQYF.